This T cell receptor beta chain was found in a study of CD8 T cells in Susac syndrome. Study-wide context: Clinically active disease was present in over 5 of the sequenced Susac syndrome patients. Eight of these patients were in remission.

cDNA came from around 0.5 to 1 ug RNA primed by random hexamers. Across 54 Vbeta and 13 Jbeta, TCR beta CDR3 was amplified with immunoSEQ multiplex PCR. TCRdb called the immunoSEQ multiplex PCR reads again in MiXCR, with one record for every CDR3 protein. This sample has under 250,000 distinct CDR3 sequences, with approximately 94% found just once. Study-wide results and limits: Clonal expansion was not observed in the Susac syndrome CD4+ T cell repertoires.

Trimming cost V 5 bases and J 2 bases, with 9 bases left between them. CDR1 and CDR2 (germline): SGHTA, FQGNSA. The CDR3 runs to 13 residues. As to this clonotype: Its target is unknown.

In contrast to the negatively isolated CD8+ and CD4+ T cells, TEMRA cells were FACS-enriched. Sequenced material: CD4+ T cells from PBMCs. This receptor was taken from a human donor with Susac syndrome. The chain recombines TRBV7-2 with TRBJ2-5; TRBD1 is a possible D gene (5 bases). The DNA of the CDR3 is TGTGCCAGCAGCCGGACACGTCAAGAGACCCAGTACTTC. This sequence encodes CASSRTRQETQYF.